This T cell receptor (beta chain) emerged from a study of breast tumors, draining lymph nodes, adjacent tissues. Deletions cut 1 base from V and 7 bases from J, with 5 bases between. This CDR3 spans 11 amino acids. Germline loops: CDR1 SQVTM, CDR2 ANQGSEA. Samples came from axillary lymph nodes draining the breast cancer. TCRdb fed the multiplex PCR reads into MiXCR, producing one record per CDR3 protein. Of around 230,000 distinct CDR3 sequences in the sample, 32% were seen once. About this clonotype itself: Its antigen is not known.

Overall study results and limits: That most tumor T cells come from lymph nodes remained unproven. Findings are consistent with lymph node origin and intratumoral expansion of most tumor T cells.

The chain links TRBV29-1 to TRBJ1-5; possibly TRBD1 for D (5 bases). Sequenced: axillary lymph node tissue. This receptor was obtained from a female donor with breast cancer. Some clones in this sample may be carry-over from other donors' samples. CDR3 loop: CSVEGGQPQHF. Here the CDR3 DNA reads TGCAGCGTTGAAGGGGGGCAGCCCCAGCATTTT.